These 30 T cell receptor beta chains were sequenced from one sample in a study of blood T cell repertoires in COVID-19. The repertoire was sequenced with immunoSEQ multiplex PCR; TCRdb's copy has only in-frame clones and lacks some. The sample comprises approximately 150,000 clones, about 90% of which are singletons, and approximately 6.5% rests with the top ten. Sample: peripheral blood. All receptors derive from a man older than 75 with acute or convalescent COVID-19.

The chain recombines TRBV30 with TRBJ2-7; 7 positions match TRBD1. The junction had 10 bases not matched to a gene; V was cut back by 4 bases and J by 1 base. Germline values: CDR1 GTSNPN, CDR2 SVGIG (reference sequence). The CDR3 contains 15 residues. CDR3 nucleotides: TGTGCCTGGAATATCCGGGCAGGGGGTTCCTACGAGCAGTACTTC. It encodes CAWNIRAGGSYEQYF.

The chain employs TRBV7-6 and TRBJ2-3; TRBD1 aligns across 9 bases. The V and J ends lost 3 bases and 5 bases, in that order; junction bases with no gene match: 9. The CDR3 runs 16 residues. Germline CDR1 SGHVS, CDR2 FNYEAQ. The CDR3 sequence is CASSFSGQGVGDTQYF. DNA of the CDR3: TGTGCCAGCAGCTTCTCGGGACAGGGTGTAGGAGATACGCAGTATTTT. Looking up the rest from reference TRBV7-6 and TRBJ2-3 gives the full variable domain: GAGVSQSPRYKVTKRGQDVALRCDPISGHVSLYWYRQALGQGPEFLTYFNYEAQQDKSGLPNDRFSAERPEGSISTLTIQRTEQRDSAMYRCASSFSGQGVGDTQYFGPGTRLTVL.

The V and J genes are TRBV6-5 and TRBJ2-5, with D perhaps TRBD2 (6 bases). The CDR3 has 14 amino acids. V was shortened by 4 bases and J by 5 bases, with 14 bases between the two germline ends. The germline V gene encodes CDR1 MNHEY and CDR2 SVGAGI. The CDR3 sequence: CASSFRGSPETQYF. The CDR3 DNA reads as TGTGCCAGCAGTTTCCGGGGGTCCCCGGAGACCCAGTACTTC.

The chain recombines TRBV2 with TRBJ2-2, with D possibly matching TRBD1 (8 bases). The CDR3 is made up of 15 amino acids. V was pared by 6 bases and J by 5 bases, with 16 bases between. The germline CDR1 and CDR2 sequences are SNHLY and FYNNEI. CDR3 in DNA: TGTGCCAGCAGGGGCGGGGGACAGGAAACCGGGGAGCTGTTTTTT. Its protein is CASRGGGQETGELFF.

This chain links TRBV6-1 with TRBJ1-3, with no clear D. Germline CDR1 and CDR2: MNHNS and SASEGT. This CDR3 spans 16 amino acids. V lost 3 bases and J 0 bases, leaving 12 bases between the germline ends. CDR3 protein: CASSEKRSLSGNTIYF. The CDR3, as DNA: TGTGCCAGCAGTGAGAAGAGAAGCCTCTCTGGAAACACCATATATTTT.

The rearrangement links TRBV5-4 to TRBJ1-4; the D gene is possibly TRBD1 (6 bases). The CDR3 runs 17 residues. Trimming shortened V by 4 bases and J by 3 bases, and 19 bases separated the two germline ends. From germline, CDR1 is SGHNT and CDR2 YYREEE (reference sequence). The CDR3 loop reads CASSPGTPGGSNEKLFF. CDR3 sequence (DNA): TGTGCCAGCAGCCCCGGGACACCTGGCGGGTCTAATGAAAAACTGTTTTTT.

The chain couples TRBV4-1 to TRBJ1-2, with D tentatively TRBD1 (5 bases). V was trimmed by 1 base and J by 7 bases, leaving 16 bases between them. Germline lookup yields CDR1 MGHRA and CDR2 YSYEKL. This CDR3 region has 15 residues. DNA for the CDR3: TGCGCCAGCAGCCAAGTTGGGGCGGGGGAGGCTGGCTACACCTTC. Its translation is CASSQVGAGEAGYTF.

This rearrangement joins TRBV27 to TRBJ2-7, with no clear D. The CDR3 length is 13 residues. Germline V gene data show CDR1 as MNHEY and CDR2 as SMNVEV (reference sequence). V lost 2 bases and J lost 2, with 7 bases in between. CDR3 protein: CASSLAGTYEQYF. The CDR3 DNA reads TGTGCCAGCAGTTTAGCAGGAACCTACGAGCAGTACTTC.

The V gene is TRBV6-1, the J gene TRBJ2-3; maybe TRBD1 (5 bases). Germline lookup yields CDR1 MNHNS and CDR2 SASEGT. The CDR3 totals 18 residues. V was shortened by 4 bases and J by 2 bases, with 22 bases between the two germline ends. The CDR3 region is CASSATPQGMGTTDTQYF. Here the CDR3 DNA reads TGTGCCAGCAGTGCCACACCGCAGGGTATGGGAACCACAGATACGCAGTATTTT.

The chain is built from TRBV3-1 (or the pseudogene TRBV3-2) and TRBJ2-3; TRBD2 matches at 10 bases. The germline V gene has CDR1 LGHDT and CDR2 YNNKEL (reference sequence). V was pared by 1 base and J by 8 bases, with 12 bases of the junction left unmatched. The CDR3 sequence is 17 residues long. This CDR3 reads CASSQGLAGQSRGTQYF. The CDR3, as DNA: TGTGCCAGCAGCCAAGGACTAGCGGGTCAATCCCGGGGTACGCAGTATTTT.

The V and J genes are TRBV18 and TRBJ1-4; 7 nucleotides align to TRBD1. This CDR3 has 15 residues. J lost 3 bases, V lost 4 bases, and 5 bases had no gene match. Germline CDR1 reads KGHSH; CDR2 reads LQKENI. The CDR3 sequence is CASSLQGSANEKLFF. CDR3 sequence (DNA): TGTGCCAGCTCACTACAGGGGTCGGCTAATGAAAAACTGTTTTTT.

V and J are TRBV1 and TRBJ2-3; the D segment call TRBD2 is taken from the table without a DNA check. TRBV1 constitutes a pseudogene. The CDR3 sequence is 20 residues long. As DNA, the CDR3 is TGCACCAGCAGCCAAGACTCAGCGAGCGGGGGGCCTCTGGGTACAGATACGCAGTATTTT. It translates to CTSSQDSASGGPLGTDTQYF.

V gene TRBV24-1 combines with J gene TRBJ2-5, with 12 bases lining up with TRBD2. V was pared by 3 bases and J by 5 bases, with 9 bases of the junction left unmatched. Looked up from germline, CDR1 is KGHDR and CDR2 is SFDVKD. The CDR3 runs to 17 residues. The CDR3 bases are TGTGCCACCAGTGATGCTAGCCTAGCGGGGGGGCTGGAGACCCAGTACTTC. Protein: CATSDASLAGGLETQYF.

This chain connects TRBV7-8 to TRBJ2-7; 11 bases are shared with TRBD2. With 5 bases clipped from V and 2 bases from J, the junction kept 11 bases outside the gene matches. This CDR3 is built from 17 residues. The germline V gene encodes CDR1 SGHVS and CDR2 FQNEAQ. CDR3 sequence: CASSLLAGVAWAYEQYF. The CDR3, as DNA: TGTGCCAGCAGCCTACTAGCGGGAGTCGCTTGGGCCTACGAGCAGTACTTC. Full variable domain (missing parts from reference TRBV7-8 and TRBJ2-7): GAGVSQSPRYKVAKRGQDVALRCDPISGHVSLFWYQQALGQGPEFLTYFQNEAQLDKSGLPSDRFFAERPEGSVSTLKIQRTQQEDSAVYLCASSLLAGVAWAYEQYFGPGTRLTVT.

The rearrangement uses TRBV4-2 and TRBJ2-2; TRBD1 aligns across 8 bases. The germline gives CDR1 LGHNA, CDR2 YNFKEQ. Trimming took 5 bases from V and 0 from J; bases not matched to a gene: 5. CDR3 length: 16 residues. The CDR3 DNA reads TGTGCCAGCAGCTTAGAGACAGGGGCGAACACCGGGGAGCTGTTTTTT. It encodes CASSLETGANTGELFF.

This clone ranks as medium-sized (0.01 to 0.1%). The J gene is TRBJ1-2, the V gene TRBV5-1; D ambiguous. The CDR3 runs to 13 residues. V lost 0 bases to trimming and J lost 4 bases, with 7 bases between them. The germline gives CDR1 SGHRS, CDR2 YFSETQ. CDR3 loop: CASSLDPSYGYTF. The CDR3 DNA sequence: TGCGCCAGCAGCTTGGATCCTAGCTATGGCTACACCTTC.

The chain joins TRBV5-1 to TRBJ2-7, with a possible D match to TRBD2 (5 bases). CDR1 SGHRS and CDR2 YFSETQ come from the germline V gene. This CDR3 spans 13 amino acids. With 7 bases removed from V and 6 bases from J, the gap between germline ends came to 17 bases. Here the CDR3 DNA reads TGCGCCAGCTACCTAGCCCCCGGGGTCGAGCAGTACTTC. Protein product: CASYLAPGVEQYF.

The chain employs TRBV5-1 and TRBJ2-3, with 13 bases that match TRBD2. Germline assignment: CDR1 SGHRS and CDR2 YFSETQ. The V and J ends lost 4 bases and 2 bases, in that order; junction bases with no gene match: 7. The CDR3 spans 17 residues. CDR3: CASSQTGTSGITDTQYF. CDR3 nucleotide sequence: TGCGCCAGCAGCCAGACCGGGACTAGCGGGATCACAGATACGCAGTATTTT.

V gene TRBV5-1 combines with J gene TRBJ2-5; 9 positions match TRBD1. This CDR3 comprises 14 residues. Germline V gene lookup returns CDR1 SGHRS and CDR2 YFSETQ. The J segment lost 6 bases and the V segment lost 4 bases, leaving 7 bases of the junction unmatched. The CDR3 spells CASSGRTGEKTQYF. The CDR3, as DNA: TGCGCCAGCAGCGGACGGACAGGGGAAAAGACCCAGTACTTC.

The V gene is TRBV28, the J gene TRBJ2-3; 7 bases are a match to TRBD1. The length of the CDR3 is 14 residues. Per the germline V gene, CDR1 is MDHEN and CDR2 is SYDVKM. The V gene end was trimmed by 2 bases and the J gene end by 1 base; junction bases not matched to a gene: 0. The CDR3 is CASSLGQGTDTQYF. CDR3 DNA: TGTGCCAGCAGTTTAGGACAGGGCACAGATACGCAGTATTTT.

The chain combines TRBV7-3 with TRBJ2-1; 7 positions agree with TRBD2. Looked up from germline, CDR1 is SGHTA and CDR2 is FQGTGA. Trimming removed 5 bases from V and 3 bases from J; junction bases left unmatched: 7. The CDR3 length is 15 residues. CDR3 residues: CASSPSGLNYNEQFF. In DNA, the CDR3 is TGTGCCAGCAGCCCATCGGGACTAAACTACAATGAGCAGTTCTTC. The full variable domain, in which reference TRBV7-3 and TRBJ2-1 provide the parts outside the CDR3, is GAGVSQTPSNKVTEKGKYVELRCDPISGHTALYWYRQSLGQGPEFLIYFQGTGAADDSGLPNDRFFAVRPEGSVSTLKIQRTERGDSAVYLCASSPSGLNYNEQFFGPGTRLTVL.

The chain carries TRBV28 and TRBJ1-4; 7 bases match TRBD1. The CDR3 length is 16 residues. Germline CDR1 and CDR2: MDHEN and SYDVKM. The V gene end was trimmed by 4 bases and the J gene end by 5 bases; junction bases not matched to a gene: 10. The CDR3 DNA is TGTGCCAGCAGTTCCAAAAGGACAGGAGGAAATGAAAAACTGTTTTTT. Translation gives CASSSKRTGGNEKLFF.

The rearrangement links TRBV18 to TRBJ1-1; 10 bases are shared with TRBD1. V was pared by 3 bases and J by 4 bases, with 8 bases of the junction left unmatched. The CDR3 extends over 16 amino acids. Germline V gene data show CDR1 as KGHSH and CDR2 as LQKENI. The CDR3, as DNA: TGTGCCAGCTCACCCGCGACAGGGGGCGCCTCCACTGAAGCTTTCTTT. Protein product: CASSPATGGASTEAFF. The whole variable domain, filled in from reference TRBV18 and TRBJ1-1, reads NAGVMQNPRHLVRRRGQEARLRCSPMKGHSHVYWYRQLPEEGLKFMVYLQKENIIDESGMPKERFSAEFPKEGPSILRIQQVVRGDSAAYFCASSPATGGASTEAFFGQGTRLTVV.

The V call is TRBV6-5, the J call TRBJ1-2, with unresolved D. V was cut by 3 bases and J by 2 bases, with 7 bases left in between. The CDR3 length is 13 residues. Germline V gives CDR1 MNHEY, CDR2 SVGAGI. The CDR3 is CASSYDANYGYTF. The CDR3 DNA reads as TGTGCCAGCAGTTATGATGCGAACTATGGCTACACCTTC.

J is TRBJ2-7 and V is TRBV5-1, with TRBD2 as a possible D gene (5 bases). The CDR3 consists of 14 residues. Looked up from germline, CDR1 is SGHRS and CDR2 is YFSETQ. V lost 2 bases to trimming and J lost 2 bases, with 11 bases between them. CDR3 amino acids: CASSFDQRPYEQYF. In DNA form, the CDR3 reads TGCGCCAGCAGCTTTGACCAGCGGCCCTACGAGCAGTACTTC. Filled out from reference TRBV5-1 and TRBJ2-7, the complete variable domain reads KAGVTQTPRYLIKTRGQQVTLSCSPISGHRSVSWYQQTPGQGLQFLFEYFSETQRNKGNFPGRFSGRQFSNSRSEMNVSTLELGDSALYLCASSFDQRPYEQYFGPGTRLTVT.

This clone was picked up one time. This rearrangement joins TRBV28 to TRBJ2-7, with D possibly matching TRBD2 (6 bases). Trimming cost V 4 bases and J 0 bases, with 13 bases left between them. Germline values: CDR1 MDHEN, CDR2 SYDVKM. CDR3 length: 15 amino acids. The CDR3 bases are TGTGCCAGCAGTTCTGCTAGCGTACCCTCCTACGAGCAGTACTTC. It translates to CASSSASVPSYEQYF.

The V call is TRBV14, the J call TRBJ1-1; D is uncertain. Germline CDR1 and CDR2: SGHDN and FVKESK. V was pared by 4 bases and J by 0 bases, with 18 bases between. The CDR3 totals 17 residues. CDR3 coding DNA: TGTGCCAGCAGCCCGAACTACGGGTCTCTTATGAACACTGAAGCTTTCTTT. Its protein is CASSPNYGSLMNTEAFF.

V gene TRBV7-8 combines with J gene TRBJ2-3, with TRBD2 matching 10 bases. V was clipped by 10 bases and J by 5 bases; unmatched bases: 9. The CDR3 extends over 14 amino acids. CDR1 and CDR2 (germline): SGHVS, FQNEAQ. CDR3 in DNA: TGTGCCACTCAAGCGGGAGGGCCGTTAGATACGCAGTATTTT. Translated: CATQAGGPLDTQYF.

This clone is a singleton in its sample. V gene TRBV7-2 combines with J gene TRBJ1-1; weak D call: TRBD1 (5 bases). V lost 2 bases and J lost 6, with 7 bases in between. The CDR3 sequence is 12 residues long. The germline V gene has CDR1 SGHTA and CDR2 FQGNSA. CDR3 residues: CASSLRGAEAFF. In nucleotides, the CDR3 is TGTGCCAGCAGCTTACGGGGGGCTGAAGCTTTCTTT.

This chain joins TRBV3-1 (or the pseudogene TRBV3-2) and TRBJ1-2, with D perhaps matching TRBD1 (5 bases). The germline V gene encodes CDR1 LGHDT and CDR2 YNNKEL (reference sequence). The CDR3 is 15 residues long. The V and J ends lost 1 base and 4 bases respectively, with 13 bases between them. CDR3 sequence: CASSQGGRGSYGYTF. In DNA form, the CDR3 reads TGTGCCAGCAGCCAAGGGGGAAGGGGTAGCTATGGCTACACCTTC.